Below are 32 T cell receptor beta chains sequenced from a single sample in a study of regulatory T cells in long-lasting Graves disease. Investigators prepared the TCR beta libraries by applying iRepertoire HTBI primers and Arm-PCR of CDR3 regions. TCRdb fed the multiplex PCR reads into MiXCR, producing one record per CDR3 protein. Found here are approximately 360,000 distinct CDR3 sequences, over 9.5% of them singletons; the top ten hold approximately 17%. Noted time point: newly diagnosed GD, antithyroid drugs for less than 3 months. PBMC RNA served as the TCR library source. The same data also went into a second study, on T cells in Graves' hyperthyroidism and ophthalmopathy.

The sample here was peripheral blood mononuclear cells (PBMCs), taken at new diagnosis, from a patient treated with antithyroid drugs. These receptor sequences come from a young woman with Graves disease.

In its sample, this clonotype was seen many times. J is TRBJ1-1 and V is TRBV4-1, with no clear D. V shed 4 bases and J shed 1 base, with 13 bases lying between them. The V gene's germline CDR1 is MGHRA and CDR2 YSYEKL. The CDR3 covers 15 residues. CDR3 DNA: TGCGCCAGCAGCCCAAACAGCAACGAGAACACTGAAGCTTTCTTT. Protein sequence: CASSPNSNENTEAFF.

The chain carries TRBV7-3 and TRBJ2-2, with D possibly called TRBD1 or TRBD2 (6 bases each). Trimming took 2 bases from V and 6 from J, leaving 19 bases between them. The CDR3 loop spans 17 amino acids. CDR1 is SGHTA and CDR2 is FQGTGA in the germline V gene. The CDR3 region is CASSLEWGATGPGELFF. The CDR3 DNA reads as TGTGCCAGCAGCTTAGAGTGGGGGGCTACGGGGCCCGGGGAGCTGTTTTTT.

This clonotype occurred a few times. The gene calls are TRBV24-1 and TRBJ2-1; 8 nucleotides match TRBD2. Germline loops: CDR1 KGHDR, CDR2 SFDVKD. This CDR3 has 15 residues. V shed 5 bases and J 7 bases; nucleotides not matched to a gene: 9. This chain's CDR3 is CATSGRRAGVNEQFF. In nucleotides, the CDR3 is TGTGCCACCAGTGGAAGAAGAGCGGGAGTTAATGAGCAGTTCTTC.

This clonotype was observed at least ten times. This chain connects TRBV20-1 to TRBJ1-1; maybe TRBD1 (5 bases). The CDR3 contains 14 residues. V lost 0 bases to trimming and J lost 8 bases, with 16 bases between them. Germline V gene data show CDR1 as DFQATT and CDR2 as SNEGSKA (reference sequence). The CDR3 loop is CSAREGTPDGEAFF. The CDR3 DNA is TGCAGTGCTAGAGAGGGGACTCCCGACGGGGAAGCTTTCTTT.

This clonotype was seen at least ten times. V gene TRBV2 combines with J gene TRBJ2-1, with 9 bases matching TRBD1. The V segment lost 6 bases and the J segment 5 bases; nucleotides outside the gene matches: 5. Germline V gene sequence: CDR1 SNHLY, CDR2 FYNNEI. This CDR3 contains 14 residues. In nucleotides, the CDR3 is TGTGCCAGCAGGGGGTACAGGGGGCACAATGAGCAGTTCTTC. As protein: CASRGYRGHNEQFF.

This clonotype has a count of ten or more. The chain uses TRBV12-3 or TRBV12-4 and TRBJ2-1; D unresolved. The CDR3 is 13 amino acids. With 3 bases removed from V and 6 bases from J, the gap between germline ends came to 9 bases. In DNA, the CDR3 is TGTGCCAGCAGTTTGGGATTCGGCAATGAGCAGTTCTTC. Its protein product is CASSLGFGNEQFF.

The table lists this clonotype with many counts. V gene TRBV7-2 combines with J gene TRBJ1-2; D is possibly TRBD1 (5 bases). The CDR3 covers 13 residues. The germline V gene encodes CDR1 SGHTA and CDR2 FQGNSA. Trimming took off 3 bases at V and 1 base at J, with 6 bases between the two ends. CDR3 DNA: TGTGCCAGCAGCTTGGGGGTTAACTATGGCTACACCTTC. It is translated as CASSLGVNYGYTF.

This clonotype appeared a few times. The chain has TRBV5-1 and TRBJ1-6; D perhaps matches TRBD1 (5 bases). V was clipped by 6 bases and J by 7 bases, with 14 bases between them. This CDR3 has 14 amino acids. In germline, CDR1 is SGHRS, CDR2 YFSETQ. The CDR3: CASKAGQGNSPLHF. CDR3 sequence (DNA): TGCGCCAGCAAAGCTGGTCAGGGAAATTCACCCCTCCACTTT.

The chain couples TRBV20-1 to TRBJ1-6, with D possibly being TRBD1 (5 bases). CDR1 and CDR2 from the germline V gene are DFQATT and SNEGSKA (reference sequence). The CDR3 sequence is 16 residues long. Between the trimmed V and J ends, which lost 5 bases and 1 base, there was a span of 15 bases. CDR3 region: CSASSLGTSYNSPLHF. The CDR3, as DNA: TGCAGTGCTTCGTCCTTGGGGACTTCCTATAATTCACCCCTCCACTTT.

Details on this clonotype: This may be a read error, as it is one base from a much larger clone. V and J are TRBV15 and TRBJ2-3; D is unresolved. Germline CDR1 LNHNV, CDR2 YYDKDF (reference sequence). The CDR3 totals 11 residues. The V gene lost 6 bases and the J gene lost 8 bases, with 9 bases spanning the gap. CDR3 sequence (DNA): TGTGCCACCAGGATTGCAGGTACGCAGTATTTT. Its protein is CATRIAGTQYF.

Remarks on this clonotype: A read error may explain this, as a much larger clone is one base away. This chain uses TRBV7-9 with TRBJ1-1; possible D gene TRBD1, 5 bases. This CDR3 spans 14 amino acids. The germline gives CDR1 SEHNR, CDR2 FQNEAQ (reference sequence). CDR3 DNA sequence: TGTGCCAGCGAAAGGGGCGGGGAGAACACTGAAACTTTCTTT. It encodes CASERGGENTETFF.

This clonotype occurred a few times. V and J are TRBV5-1 and TRBJ1-1; D not certain. The CDR3 is 14 amino acids. V was pared by 0 bases and J by 3 bases, with 9 bases between. CDR1 is SGHRS and CDR2 is YFSETQ in the germline V gene. CDR3 protein: CASSLGVGDTEAFF. In DNA form, the CDR3 reads TGCGCCAGCAGCTTGGGTGTAGGCGACACTGAAGCTTTCTTT. Using reference TRBV5-1 and TRBJ1-1 for the parts outside the CDR3, the full variable domain is KAGVTQTPRYLIKTRGQQVTLSCSPISGHRSVSWYQQTPGQGLQFLFEYFSETQRNKGNFPGRFSGRQFSNSRSEMNVSTLELGDSALYLCASSLGVGDTEAFFGQGTRLTVV.

The gene calls are TRBV7-2 and TRBJ2-1, with D maybe TRBD1 (7 bases). The germline gives CDR1 SGHTA, CDR2 FQGNSA. The CDR3 loop spans 16 amino acids. Trimming pared 6 bases from V and 7 bases from J, leaving 22 bases between. The CDR3 coding sequence is TGTGCCAGCAGGGGGCGGGACCGCGGACAGGTTAATGAGCAGTTCTTC. This encodes CASRGRDRGQVNEQFF.

This clonotype occurred a few times. A much larger clone differs from this one at a single base, so this may be a read error. CDR3 in DNA: TGTGCCAGCGGTTGGTCCCGTGCGTCAGGGTGGGTGAGGAACACTGAAGCTTTCTTT. It encodes CASGWSRASGWVRNTEAFF. The rearrangement links TRBV6-9 to TRBJ1-1, with D maybe TRBD1 (5 bases). Per germline, CDR1 MNHGY and CDR2 SVAAGI. The CDR3 covers 19 residues. Deletions cut 8 bases from V and 1 base from J, with 29 bases between.

The chain employs TRBV13 and TRBJ2-3; TRBD2 agrees at 16 bases. The CDR3 has 17 residues. Trimming cost V 5 bases and J 2 bases; bases outside gene matches: 4. The germline V gene has CDR1 PRHDT and CDR2 FYEKMQ (reference sequence). The CDR3 bases are TGTGCCAGCAGCCTGGGACTAGCGGGGGGGGACACAGATACGCAGTATTTT. It codes for CASSLGLAGGDTDTQYF.

This clonotype has at least ten counts. For the CDR3, the DNA is TGCGCCAGCAGCCCTAGTAGACTGGAGGCGCAGTATTTT. Translated: CASSPSRLEAQYF. The V call is TRBV4-1, the J call TRBJ2-3, with D maybe TRBD2 (5 bases). Trimming removed 4 bases from V and 10 bases from J, with 15 bases in between. Germline V gives CDR1 MGHRA, CDR2 YSYEKL. The CDR3 is made up of 13 amino acids.

This clonotype was seen at least ten times. The chain couples TRBV7-8 to TRBJ2-3, with D unclear. The length of the CDR3 is 12 residues. Germline V gene sequence: CDR1 SGHVS, CDR2 FQNEAQ. With 4 bases removed from V and 7 bases from J, the gap between germline ends came to 9 bases. CDR3 amino acids: CASSSHPNTQYF. The DNA for the CDR3 is TGTGCCAGCAGCTCCCATCCGAATACGCAGTATTTT.

The chain joins TRBV7-9 to TRBJ2-1, with D unclear. Germline V gives CDR1 SEHNR, CDR2 FQNEAQ (reference sequence). V was clipped by 11 bases and J by 5 bases, with 13 bases between them. The CDR3 consists of 12 residues. The CDR3 DNA reads as TGTGCCGGGCAGTGGGGAAACAATGAGCAGTTCTTC. It codes for CAGQWGNNEQFF.

The table lists this clonotype with a few counts. This chain links TRBV29-1 with TRBJ2-7; no reliable D call. Per germline, CDR1 SQVTM and CDR2 ANQGSEA. This CDR3 has 13 residues. Trimming removed 6 bases from V and 4 bases from J, with 16 bases in between. This CDR3 is CSVALGSGYEQYF. Written as DNA, the CDR3 is TGCAGCGTCGCCCTCGGGTCAGGATACGAGCAGTACTTC.

This clonotype was counted only a few times. This chain uses TRBV4-2 with TRBJ1-1, with a tentative D call TRBD1 (6 bases). Germline CDR1 and CDR2: LGHNA and YNFKEQ. Trimming left V 4 bases short and J 4 bases short, with 16 bases between. This CDR3 contains 15 residues. The DNA of the CDR3 is TGTGCCAGCAGCCTTGCCGGGACATGGGGCACTGAAGCTTTCTTT. This codes for CASSLAGTWGTEAFF.

This clonotype was recorded at least ten times. The CDR3 DNA is TGTGCCAGCAGTTTAGGTAGCGCCTCCTCCTACGAGCAGTACTTC. Its translation is CASSLGSASSYEQYF. The chain links TRBV12-3 or TRBV12-4 to TRBJ2-7, with TRBD2 as a possible D gene (5 bases). With 1 base removed from V and 0 bases from J, the gap between germline ends came to 10 bases. This CDR3 spans 15 amino acids.

This clonotype turned up a few times. This chain links TRBV5-6 with TRBJ2-1, with D unclear. The V end was cut by 7 bases, the J end by 3 bases, with 17 bases between. CDR1 and CDR2 from the germline V gene are SGHDT and YYEEEE. This CDR3 is 15 amino acids long. CDR3 loop: CASAYGQSLYNEQFF. The CDR3 nucleotides read TGTGCCAGCGCATACGGGCAGTCCCTCTACAATGAGCAGTTCTTC.

This clonotype was picked up many times. This chain uses TRBV7-2 with TRBJ1-2; D is unresolved. This CDR3 has 12 amino acids. V was clipped by 7 bases and J by 5 bases, with 11 bases between them. Germline assignment: CDR1 SGHTA and CDR2 FQGNSA. The CDR3 here is CASTMGGYGYTF. In DNA form, the CDR3 reads TGTGCCAGCACCATGGGAGGGTATGGCTACACCTTC.

There are a few counts of this clonotype. The chain couples TRBV29-1 to TRBJ1-2, with TRBD1 identical over 7 bases. The germline CDR1 and CDR2 sequences are SQVTM and ANQGSEA. The CDR3 is 12 residues long. V trimming: 7 bases; J trimming: 3 bases; junction bases outside the gene matches: 5. CDR3 nucleotides: TGCAGCGCGCAGACAGGGTACTATGGCTACACCTTC. This codes for CSAQTGYYGYTF.

This clonotype was observed at least ten times. The V call is TRBV20-1, the J call TRBJ2-5, with D possibly matching TRBD2 (5 bases). V was clipped by 6 bases and J by 5 bases, with 16 bases between them. The CDR3 sequence is 13 residues long. The germline gives CDR1 DFQATT, CDR2 SNEGSKA (reference sequence). CDR3 residues: CSAASVGGETQYF. CDR3 bases: TGCAGTGCCGCCAGCGTGGGCGGGGAGACCCAGTACTTC.

A note on this clonotype: Its ends do not fully match the called genes, so a read error is possible. The V gene is TRBV6-4, the J gene TRBJ1-2; possible D gene TRBD1, 5 bases. Germline values: CDR1 MRHNA, CDR2 SNTAGT. The CDR3 contains 16 residues. CDR3 amino acids: CASSYSILRDGYGYTF. The CDR3 nucleotides are TGTGCCAGCAGTTACTCGATCCTCAGGGACGGCTATGGCTACACCTTC.

The V gene is TRBV12-3 or TRBV12-4, the J gene TRBJ1-4; no clear D gene. V lost 3 bases and J 9 bases, leaving 8 bases between the germline ends. This CDR3 has 12 residues. The CDR3 nucleotides read TGTGCCAGCAGTTTTGGGTATCAAAAACTGTTTTTT. Translating gives CASSFGYQKLFF.

This clonotype has at least ten counts. The chain couples TRBV7-9 to TRBJ2-2; 8 bases align to TRBD2. Germline CDR1 is SEHNR and CDR2 is FQNEAQ (reference sequence). The CDR3 is made up of 13 amino acids. With V trimmed by 5 bases and J by 9 bases, 5 bases remained unmatched. The CDR3 DNA reads TGTGCCAGCAGCCACGGGGGGGTCCGGGAGCTGTTTTTT. This translates into CASSHGGVRELFF.

This clonotype was observed many times. This chain joins TRBV28 and TRBJ2-3; 8 nucleotides match TRBD1. V dropped 3 bases and J dropped 4; count of bases not matched to a gene: 12. Germline V gene sequence: CDR1 MDHEN, CDR2 SYDVKM. CDR3 length: 17 residues. The DNA of the CDR3 is TGTGCCAGCAGTTTCCCGGGGTACACACAGGGGGCAGATACGCAGTATTTT. Amino acids: CASSFPGYTQGADTQYF.

This clonotype showed up many times. The genes are TRBV18 and TRBJ1-5; D is perhaps TRBD1 (5 bases). The CDR3 sequence is 15 residues long. Germline V gives CDR1 KGHSH, CDR2 LQKENI. Trimming cost V 1 base and J 5 bases, with 12 bases left between them. The CDR3 DNA is TGTGCCAGCTCACCACGGGGCAATTTGGATCAGCCCCAGCATTTT. This sequence encodes CASSPRGNLDQPQHF.

The sample holds many counts of this clonotype. The J gene is TRBJ2-4, the V gene TRBV13, with 7 nucleotides matching TRBD1. V lost 7 bases, J lost 3 bases, and 9 bases stayed unmatched. Looked up from germline, CDR1 is PRHDT and CDR2 is FYEKMQ (reference sequence). CDR3 size: 15 residues. As DNA, the CDR3 is TGTGCCAGCACCAATAAAGACAGGGACAAAAACATTCAGTACTTC. It specifies CASTNKDRDKNIQYF.

This clonotype came up many times. V and J are TRBV27 and TRBJ2-2; a possible D gene is TRBD1 (5 bases). The CDR3 totals 15 residues. Trimming pared 1 base from V and 5 bases from J, leaving 11 bases between. Germline V CDR1 and CDR2: MNHEY, SMNVEV (reference sequence). The CDR3 nucleotides read TGTGCCAGCAGTTTATTGGGGCCCTGGACCGGGGAGCTGTTTTTT. Protein sequence: CASSLLGPWTGELFF.